These 20 T cell receptor beta chains share one sample of origin, sequenced in a study of vaccination and CD4 T cells after COVID-19. TCRdb re-analysed the PCR reads in MiXCR, keeping a single row per CDR3 protein. The sample consists of 25,000 to 35,000 distinct CDR3 sequences, 50% of them appearing once. The time point: late sampling 161 to 241 days after vaccination in a few convalescent patients. Material: CD4+ T cells from blood, obtained about 7 months after SARS-CoV-2 vaccination. The source of these receptors is a human donor who had recovered from COVID-19.

This clonotype was detected a few times. The chain combines TRBV6-2 or TRBV6-3 with TRBJ2-7; D is uncertain. Germline V lookup: CDR1 MNHEY, CDR2 SVGEGT. This CDR3 is 13 amino acids long. V was cut by 8 bases and J by 2 bases, with 13 bases left in between. Written as DNA, the CDR3 is TGTGCCAGCCTTCGGACGGCGACCTACGAGCAGTACTTC. It specifies CASLRTATYEQYF.

This chain uses TRBV27 with TRBJ2-7; 8 nucleotides align to TRBD1. The CDR3 consists of 15 residues. Germline CDR1 MNHEY, CDR2 SMNVEV (reference sequence). The trim removed 2 bases at V and 0 bases at J, leaving 3 bases unmatched. The CDR3 nucleotides are TGTGCCAGCAGTTTAGCAGGGGGCCGCTCCTACGAGCAGTACTTC. It encodes CASSLAGGRSYEQYF.

V and J are TRBV4-1 and TRBJ2-3, with 10 nucleotides matching TRBD2. The length of the CDR3 is 20 residues. V shed 2 bases and J 6 bases; nucleotides not matched to a gene: 20. The V gene's germline CDR1 is MGHRA and CDR2 YSYEKL. For the CDR3, the DNA is TGCGCCAGCAGCCAAATGCCTAGGATACGGACTAGCGGAAGTCGGGATACGCAGTATTTT. It encodes CASSQMPRIRTSGSRDTQYF.

The chain links TRBV7-2 to TRBJ1-6; D not certain. There are 13 residues in the CDR3. Trimming left V 2 bases short and J 8 bases short, with 7 bases between. From germline, CDR1 is SGHTA and CDR2 FQGNSA. DNA for the CDR3: TGTGCCAGCAGCTTACTGATTCATTCACCCCTCCACTTT. Residues: CASSLLIHSPLHF.

This rearrangement joins TRBV19 to TRBJ2-3, with D perhaps TRBD1 (6 bases). There are 13 residues in the CDR3. Between the trimmed V and J ends, which lost 8 bases and 3 bases, there was a span of 12 bases. CDR1 and CDR2 (germline): LNHDA, SQIVND (reference sequence). CDR3 nucleotide sequence: TGTGCCAGTCAGGGGATGGGTACAGATACGCAGTATTTT. Its translation is CASQGMGTDTQYF.

This clonotype was picked up a small number of times. The gene calls are TRBV7-2 and TRBJ1-6; TRBD1 aligns across 7 bases. Germline trimming cut 5 bases from V and 9 bases from J; bases unmatched to any gene: 7. Germline CDR1 reads SGHTA; CDR2 reads FQGNSA. The CDR3 is made up of 14 amino acids. In DNA form, the CDR3 reads TGTGCCAGCAGCCTTGTCCAGGGGGGTTCACCCCTCCACTTT. It is translated as CASSLVQGGSPLHF.

This clonotype was seen more than once but under ten times. V is TRBV27 and J is TRBJ1-5; perhaps TRBD1 as D (6 bases). Trimming shortened V by 6 bases and J by 4 bases, and 7 bases separated the two germline ends. The CDR3 has 12 residues. The V gene's germline CDR1 is MNHEY and CDR2 SMNVEV (reference sequence). The CDR3 sequence is CASRDRNQPQHF. DNA for the CDR3: TGTGCCAGCAGGGACAGAAATCAGCCCCAGCATTTT.

This clonotype is labeled as large. This chain joins TRBV19 and TRBJ1-5, with TRBD1 as a possible D gene (6 bases). Germline V lookup: CDR1 LNHDA, CDR2 SQIVND (reference sequence). This CDR3 comprises 17 residues. V was shortened by 7 bases and J by 0 bases, with 19 bases between the two germline ends. The CDR3 sequence is CASKGRQGNYSNQPQHF. The DNA of the CDR3 is TGTGCCAGTAAAGGGCGCCAGGGGAACTATAGCAATCAGCCCCAGCATTTT.

As concerns this clonotype: This is likely a read error, given that the CDR3 carries no conserved phenylalanine or tryptophan at its end. This chain uses TRBV15 with TRBJ2-7; TRBD1 matches 9 bases. CDR1 is LNHNV and CDR2 is YYDKDF in the germline V gene (reference sequence). The CDR3 length is 16 residues. V lost 3 bases, J lost 4 bases, and 10 bases stayed unmatched. CDR3 sequence: CATSRGRDRDYYEQYY. CDR3 DNA sequence: TGTGCCACCAGCAGGGGGAGGGACAGGGATTATTACGAGCAGTACTAC.

The chain carries TRBV5-4 and TRBJ2-2; D may be TRBD2 (6 bases). The germline V and J ends were trimmed by 4 bases and 2 bases, with 9 bases remaining between them. CDR1 SGHNT and CDR2 YYREEE come from the germline V gene (reference sequence). CDR3 length: 14 amino acids. CDR3 sequence (DNA): TGTGCCAGCAGCCGGGACTTTAACACCGGGGAGCTGTTTTTT. Protein product: CASSRDFNTGELFF.

This clonotype was seen more than once but under ten times. The rearrangement uses TRBV5-1 and TRBJ1-5; D is undetermined. V lost 0 bases to trimming and J lost 4 bases, with 5 bases between them. CDR1 is SGHRS and CDR2 is YFSETQ in the germline V gene. The CDR3 is 13 residues long. CDR3 DNA: TGCGCCAGCAGCTTGGACCTTAATCAGCCCCAGCATTTT. Its protein product is CASSLDLNQPQHF.

The chain employs TRBV7-2 and TRBJ2-3; no firm D call. The germline gives CDR1 SGHTA, CDR2 FQGNSA. Trimming took 5 bases from V and 2 from J, leaving 11 bases between them. The CDR3 is 14 residues long. In nucleotides, the CDR3 is TGTGCCAGCAGCCCAGAGGTGTTCACAGATACGCAGTATTTT. Amino acid sequence: CASSPEVFTDTQYF. Supplemented by reference TRBV7-2 and TRBJ2-3, the full variable domain reads GAGVSQSPSNKVTEKGKDVELRCDPISGHTALYWYRQSLGQGLEFLIYFQGNSAPDKSGLPSDRFSAERTGGSVSTLTIQRTQQEDSAVYLCASSPEVFTDTQYFGPGTRLTVL.

This chain links TRBV20-1 with TRBJ2-3; D gene uncertain. This CDR3 is built from 15 residues. CDR1 is DFQATT and CDR2 is SNEGSKA in the germline V gene (reference sequence). The germline V and J ends were trimmed by 7 bases and 0 bases, with 17 bases remaining between them. The CDR3 DNA follows: TGCAGTGTCCAGAGGCCAGGCGGTAGCACAGATACGCAGTATTTT. Translation: CSVQRPGGSTDTQYF.

This chain uses TRBV20-1 with TRBJ2-1; tentatively, D is TRBD1 (5 bases). Trimming shortened V by 5 bases and J by 9 bases, and 11 bases separated the two germline ends. The CDR3 extends over 11 amino acids. The V gene's germline CDR1 is DFQATT and CDR2 SNEGSKA (reference sequence). In DNA, the CDR3 is TGCAGTGCTCCTGGGGCAGGTGAGCAGTTCTTC. As protein: CSAPGAGEQFF.

The chain combines TRBV15 with TRBJ1-5; D may be TRBD1 (5 bases). Germline CDR1 reads LNHNV; CDR2 reads YYDKDF (reference sequence). The V and J ends lost 0 bases and 11 bases respectively, with 17 bases between them. The CDR3 has 15 residues. The CDR3 region is CATSRDMGVRQSQHF. The CDR3 DNA follows: TGTGCCACCAGCAGAGATATGGGGGTACGACAGTCCCAGCATTTT.

The V and J genes are TRBV11-1 and TRBJ2-5; 12 bases map to TRBD2. J was trimmed by 4 bases and V by 4 bases; bases with no gene match: 10. Germline CDR1 is SGHAT and CDR2 is FQDESV (reference sequence). CDR3 size: 17 residues. In DNA form, the CDR3 reads TGTGCCAGCAGCTCCGTGACTAGCGGGAGACTACGAGAGACCCAGTACTTC. Protein sequence: CASSSVTSGRLRETQYF.

The chain combines TRBV7-8 with TRBJ2-1; TRBD1 agrees at 8 bases. Looked up from germline, CDR1 is SGHVS and CDR2 is FQNEAQ. The V segment lost 5 bases and the J segment 8 bases; nucleotides outside the gene matches: 11. There are 15 residues in the CDR3. CDR3 in amino acids: CASSPGQALTYEQFF. CDR3 nucleotides: TGTGCCAGCAGCCCGGGACAGGCCCTAACTTATGAGCAGTTCTTC. Full variable domain (missing parts from reference TRBV7-8 and TRBJ2-1): GAGVSQSPRYKVAKRGQDVALRCDPISGHVSLFWYQQALGQGPEFLTYFQNEAQLDKSGLPSDRFFAERPEGSVSTLKIQRTQQEDSAVYLCASSPGQALTYEQFFGPGTRLTVL.

V gene TRBV28 combines with J gene TRBJ1-2; unclear D gene. Trimming removed 1 base from V and 5 bases from J, with 20 bases in between. The CDR3 is 17 residues long. The germline CDR1 and CDR2 sequences are MDHEN and SYDVKM. CDR3 sequence (DNA): TGTGCCAGCAGTTTATCCCCTATACGCCGGTTAGGATATGGCTACACCTTC. Its translation: CASSLSPIRRLGYGYTF.

The V call is TRBV27, the J call TRBJ2-2; D may correspond to TRBD1 or TRBD2 (5 bases each). The CDR3 consists of 14 residues. V dropped 4 bases and J dropped 8 bases, with 14 bases sitting between them. In germline, CDR1 is MNHEY, CDR2 SMNVEV (reference sequence). The CDR3, as DNA: TGTGCCAGCAGTTATGGGACCCTTCCGGGGGAGCTGTTTTTT. Protein sequence: CASSYGTLPGELFF.

The V and J genes are TRBV24-1 and TRBJ2-1; TRBD2 matches 11 bases. The CDR3 sequence is 16 residues long. J lost 4 bases, V lost 3 bases, and 4 bases had no gene match. In germline, CDR1 is KGHDR, CDR2 SFDVKD. Written as DNA, the CDR3 is TGTGCCACCAGTGATACAACTAGCGGGGGTTACAATGAGCAGTTCTTC. Translating gives CATSDTTSGGYNEQFF.